This entry concerns a single T cell receptor (beta chain). Looked up from germline, CDR1 is MDHEN and CDR2 is SYDVKM. The CDR3 is made up of 15 amino acids. V shed 5 bases and J 7 bases; nucleotides not matched to a gene: 13. PCR primers comprised 60 Vbeta and 13 Jbeta primers. Data came from immunoSEQ multiplex PCR; TCRdb stores just in-frame clones and leaves some out. The data hold 180,000 or so clones, with roughly 83% observed a single time. These data originate in a study of cytomegalovirus exposure and HLA in healthy donors. The origin of this receptor is a woman in her 50s in good health and CMV-seronegative. Input material: PBMCs. This chain connects TRBV28 to TRBJ2-7, with 8 bases matching TRBD1. CDR3 loop: CASSPQGDQGGEQYF. In DNA, the CDR3 is TGTGCCAGCAGTCCACAGGGGGATCAGGGCGGAGAGCAGTACTTC.